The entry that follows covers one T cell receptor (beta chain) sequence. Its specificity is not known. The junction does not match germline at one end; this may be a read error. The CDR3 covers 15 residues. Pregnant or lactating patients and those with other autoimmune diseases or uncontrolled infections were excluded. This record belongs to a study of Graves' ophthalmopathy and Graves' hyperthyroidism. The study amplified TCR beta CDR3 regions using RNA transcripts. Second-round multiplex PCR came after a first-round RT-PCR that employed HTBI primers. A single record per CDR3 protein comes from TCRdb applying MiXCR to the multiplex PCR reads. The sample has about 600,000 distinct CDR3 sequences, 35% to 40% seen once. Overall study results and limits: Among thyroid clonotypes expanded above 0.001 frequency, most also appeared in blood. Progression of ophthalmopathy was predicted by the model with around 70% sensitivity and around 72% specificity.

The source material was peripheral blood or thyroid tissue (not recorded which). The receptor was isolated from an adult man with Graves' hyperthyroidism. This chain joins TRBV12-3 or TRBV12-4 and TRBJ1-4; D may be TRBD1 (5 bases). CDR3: CASGPPGGDVEKLFF. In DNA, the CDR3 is TGCGCCAGCGGCCCACCTGGGGGGGACGTTGAAAAACTGTTTTTT.